The 5 T cell receptor beta chains given below trace back to one sample, sequenced in a study of cytomegalovirus exposure and HLA in healthy donors. The PCR was carried out with 60 Vbeta primers and 13 Jbeta primers. The repertoire was sequenced with immunoSEQ multiplex PCR; TCRdb's copy has only in-frame clones and lacks some. The sample comprises about 160,000 clones, roughly 80% of which are singletons, and approximately 7% rests with the top ten. Sequencing input: PBMCs. These receptors originate from a woman between 25 and 40 years old in good health and CMV-seropositive.

This chain joins TRBV5-4 and TRBJ1-6; 7 positions match TRBD1. V dropped 3 bases and J dropped 7; count of bases not matched to a gene: 4. This CDR3 comprises 14 residues. Germline V lookup: CDR1 SGHNT, CDR2 YYREEE (reference sequence). The CDR3 DNA is TGTGCCAGCAGCTCTCCAGGGGGAAATTCACCCCTCCACTTT. Amino acids: CASSSPGGNSPLHF.

This clone was recorded a few times. The chain recombines TRBV30 with TRBJ2-5; D may be TRBD1 (5 bases). CDR1 and CDR2 from the germline V gene are GTSNPN and SVGIG (reference sequence). V was shortened by 3 bases and J by 3 bases, with 17 bases between the two germline ends. The CDR3 is 15 amino acids. The CDR3 region has the DNA TGTGCCTGGAGAGGGGTAGCTTTTGGTGAAGAGACCCAGTACTTC. It specifies CAWRGVAFGEETQYF. The entire variable domain, with the rest obtained from reference TRBV30 and TRBJ2-5, is as follows: SQTIHQWPATLVQPVGSPLSLECTVEGTSNPNLYWYRQAAGRGLQLLFYSVGIGQISSEVPQNLSASRPQDRQFILSSKKLLLSDSGFYLCAWRGVAFGEETQYFGPGTRLLVL.

This rearrangement joins TRBV21-1 to TRBJ2-2; the D segment call TRBD2 is taken from the table without a DNA check. TRBV21-1 is flagged as a pseudogene. CDR3 length: 17 residues. CDR3 loop: CASSTPSSSVNTGELFF. In DNA form, the CDR3 reads TGTGCCAGCAGCACCCCATCAAGTAGTGTTAACACCGGGGAGCTGTTTTTT.

The V call is TRBV10-3, the J call TRBJ1-1; possibly TRBD1 for D (5 bases). The CDR3 loop spans 14 amino acids. Trimming shortened V by 9 bases and J by 1 base, and 15 bases separated the two germline ends. Germline assignment: CDR1 ENHRY and CDR2 SYGVKD. The CDR3 DNA follows: TGTGCCATTTCTCGGGACTTGGGGAACACTGAAGCTTTCTTT. Translation gives CAISRDLGNTEAFF.

Here the CDR3 reads CASSPFIEGSYEQYF. Here the CDR3 DNA reads TGCGCCAGCAGCCCCTTTATCGAGGGTTCCTACGAGCAGTACTTC. The V call is TRBV5-1, the J call TRBJ2-7, with D maybe TRBD2 (5 bases). The CDR3 loop spans 15 amino acids. The V end lost 4 bases, the J end lost 1 base, and 15 bases lay between the germline ends. CDR1 SGHRS and CDR2 YFSETQ come from the germline V gene.